A single TCR beta chain is shown here with its context. The antigen remains unidentified. TEMRA cells were enriched by FACS, while CD8+ and CD4+ T cells were obtained through a negative isolation that was performed magnetically. The sample belongs to a study of CD8 T cells in Susac syndrome. The wider study: At the time their blood was drawn, patients with Susac syndrome were either therapy-naive, on corticosteroids (with some of them also receiving intravenous immunoglobulin), or on intravenous immunoglobulin alone.

A quantity of roughly 0.5 to 1 ug RNA underwent reverse transcription using random hexamers. A single record per CDR3 protein comes from TCRdb applying MiXCR to the immunoSEQ multiplex PCR reads. The sample lists under 200,000 distinct CDR3 sequences, 90% to 95% occurring once. Whole-study findings and limits: Expansion of clones was not seen in the CD4+ T cell repertoires of Susac syndrome.

The specimen sequenced was CD4+ T cells from PBMCs. The receptor comes from a human donor with Susac syndrome.

The CDR3 protein is CASSLESLANTGELFF. CDR3 coding DNA: TGTGCCAGCAGCTTAGAGTCTCTCGCGAACACCGGGGAGCTGTTTTTT. This chain links TRBV7-2 with TRBJ2-2; D remains ambiguous. The ends were cut back, 1 base at V and 0 bases at J, with 9 bases in the middle. Germline CDR1 SGHTA, CDR2 FQGNSA. This CDR3 comprises 16 residues.